Described below is a single TCR beta chain sequence and its context. What it binds is not known. The V and J ends lost 6 bases and 3 bases, in that order; junction bases with no gene match: 14. Germline assignment: CDR1 MNHNS and CDR2 SASEGT. The CDR3 consists of 16 residues. These data are taken from a study of response to subunit inactivated influenza vaccine. Overall study findings and caveats: Each seasonal influenza vaccination recruits few new T cells, the authors suggested.

TCRdb redid the calling of the RT-PCR reads with MiXCR, one entry per CDR3 protein. Among some 800,000 distinct CDR3 sequences listed, less than 25% were seen once. V usage is TRBV6-1 and J usage is TRBJ2-7; TRBD1 aligns across 7 bases. The specimen comprised PBMCs from blood, sampled 4 to 6 days after vaccination. The sequence was collected from a man aged 45-60 years who received an inactivated influenza vaccine. The CDR3 loop reads CASRGPRGQSFYEQYF. In DNA form, the CDR3 reads TGTGCCAGCAGGGGCCCGAGGGGGCAATCCTTCTACGAGCAGTACTTC.